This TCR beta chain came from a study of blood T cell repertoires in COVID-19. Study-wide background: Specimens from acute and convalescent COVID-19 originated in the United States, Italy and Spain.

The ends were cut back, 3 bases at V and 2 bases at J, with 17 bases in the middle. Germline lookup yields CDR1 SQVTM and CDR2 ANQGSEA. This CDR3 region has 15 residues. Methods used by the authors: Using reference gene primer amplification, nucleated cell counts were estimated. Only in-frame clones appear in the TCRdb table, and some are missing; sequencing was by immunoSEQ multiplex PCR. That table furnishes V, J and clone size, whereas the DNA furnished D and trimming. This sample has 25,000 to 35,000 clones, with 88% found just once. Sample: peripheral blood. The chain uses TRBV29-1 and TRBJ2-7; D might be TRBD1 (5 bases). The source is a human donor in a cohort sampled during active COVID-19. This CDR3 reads CSVEFVTGEAYEQYF. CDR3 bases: TGCAGCGTTGAGTTCGTCACAGGTGAAGCCTACGAGCAGTACTTC.